Listed below are T cell receptor beta chains from one sample, sequenced in a study of cytomegalovirus exposure and HLA in healthy donors. TCRdb keeps only in-frame clones here, not all; method: immunoSEQ multiplex PCR. The sample has about 69,000 clones; more than 75% are singletons. Sequencing was performed on PBMCs. The receptors here all came from a young man in good health and CMV-seronegative. The CDR3 runs from the conserved cysteine through the conserved F or W. D genes are given only for firm matches. Size values are once, few and many counts, or a class for expanded clones, and some rows have none.

d_call	clone_size	v_call	j_call	cdr3_nt	cdr3_aa
-	once	TRBV5-1	TRBJ1-4	TGCGCCAGCAGCTTGGACAGGTTAGGAGAAAAACTGTTTTTT	CASSLDRLGEKLFF
-	-	TRBV6-1	TRBJ1-1	TGTGCCAGCAGTAAGGGGGGGAGGCCTGAAGCTTTCTTT	CASSKGGRPEAFF
TRBD1	-	TRBV6-4	TRBJ1-5	TGTGCCAGCAGTGACTACTGCAAACAGGGGAGGAGGAGCAATCAGCCCCAGCATTTT	CASSDYCKQGRRSNQPQHF
-	few	TRBV19	TRBJ2-2	TGTGCCAGTATCTCTCAGTTCACCGGGGAGCTGTTTTTT	CASISQFTGELFF
-	-	TRBV7-9	TRBJ1-1	TGTGCCAGCAGCCCCACTCTGGCGGCCTATGAAGCTTTCTTT	CASSPTLAAYEAFF
-	-	TRBV2	TRBJ1-2	TGTGCCAGCAGTGGAGGGGGTGGCTACACCTTC	CASSGGGGYTF
TRBD2	once	TRBV15	TRBJ2-3	TGTGCCATCCAATCTAGCGGGGGGGACACAGATACGCAGTATTTT	CAIQSSGGDTDTQYF
TRBD2	-	TRBV7-2	TRBJ2-3	TGTGCCAGCAGCTTGGGACTAGCAACAGGCACAGATACGCAGTATTTT	CASSLGLATGTDTQYF
TRBD2	once	TRBV28	TRBJ2-3	TGTGCCATCAAAAGCGGGGGGTCCACATATACGCAGTATTTT	CAIKSGGSTYTQYF
TRBD1	-	TRBV7-2	TRBJ2-3	TGTGCCAGCAGCTCGACAGGGAGCACAGATACGCAGTATTTT	CASSSTGSTDTQYF
-	once	TRBV19	TRBJ1-3	TGTGCCAGTACAGCAGGGCTGAGCTCTGGAAACACCATATATTTT	CASTAGLSSGNTIYF